These T cell receptor beta chains were read from a single sample in a study of blood T cell repertoires in COVID-19. The repertoire was sequenced with immunoSEQ multiplex PCR; TCRdb's copy has only in-frame clones and lacks some. The sample has around 280,000 clones; about 83% are singletons. The material sequenced was PBMCs or T cells enriched from blood (not recorded which). The receptors derive from a woman between 35 and 50 years old who had recovered from COVID-19. Each CDR3 is given without its conserved first and last residue. Fields, in order: J gene, V gene, CDR3 protein.

>TRBJ1-1|TRBV28
ASSLVGTGVEAF
>TRBJ2-2|TRBV3-1/TRBV3-2
ASSQRQTSGRTGELF
>TRBJ2-3|TRBV3-1/TRBV3-2
ASSQEGLAGRDTQY
>TRBJ1-1|TRBV4-1
ASSQEGQGNTEAF
>TRBJ2-3|TRBV7-2
ASSLGGFTDTQY
>TRBJ2-3|TRBV6-5
ASSYRGSTDTQY
>TRBJ2-7|TRBV27
ASSTNPGLPTGEQY
>TRBJ2-6|TRBV28
ASSLPGTTSGANVLT
>TRBJ2-5|TRBV24-1
ATSGRSGSALETQY
>TRBJ1-5|TRBV2
ASSEWTERQPQH
>TRBJ1-6|TRBV4-3
ASSQEPPGSSSYNSPLH
>TRBJ2-7|TRBV5-1
ASSLYGGGSYEQY
>TRBJ2-7|TRBV7-2
ASSQRQGQYEQY
>TRBJ1-4|TRBV30
AWSKDSREKLF
>TRBJ2-7|TRBV6-2/TRBV6-3
ASSYTGANYEQY